The T cell receptor (beta chain) described here comes from a study of T cell responses to AZD1222 COVID-19 vaccine. This clone was counted a single time. This table comes from immunoSEQ multiplex PCR, and its TCRdb copy is limited to in-frame clones, with some not included. Of around 260,000 clones detected, 85% to 95% appear once; the ten largest clones hold about 0.5%. The CDR3 consists of 13 residues. Trimming stripped 5 bases from V and 6 bases from J, with 12 bases between. This TCR was recovered from an adult in good health. V is TRBV12-3 or TRBV12-4 and J is TRBJ2-3; D not resolved. The sample in question was peripheral blood, obtained on day 0 of AZD1222 vaccination. The CDR3 DNA is TGTGCCAGCAGTAGATATGAATTGGATACGCAGTATTTT. Translation gives CASSRYELDTQYF.